The TCR beta chain described here comes from a study of CD8 T cells in Susac syndrome. Germline V gene sequence: CDR1 DFQATT, CDR2 SNEGSKA (reference sequence). This CDR3 comprises 15 residues. The germline V and J ends were trimmed by 0 bases and 8 bases, with 17 bases remaining between them. Random hexamers primed reverse transcription of about 0.5 to 1 ug RNA. TCRdb itself ran the immunoSEQ multiplex PCR reads through MiXCR, one entry per CDR3 protein. The sample contains some 97,000 distinct CDR3 sequences, approximately 95% of which appear only once. This TCR derives from a human donor with Susac syndrome. The sample was CD8+ T cells from PBMCs. This chain uses TRBV20-1 with TRBJ2-1; D is perhaps TRBD2 (6 bases). This chain's CDR3 is CSARELTGGAHEQFF. CDR3 in DNA: TGCAGTGCTAGAGAACTGACCGGAGGGGCCCATGAGCAGTTCTTC.